These 16 T cell receptor beta chains share one sample of origin, sequenced in a study of CD8 T cells in ankylosing spondylitis. Overall study results and limits: Seven to nine highly homologous variants formed a TCR beta motif that appeared characteristic of ankylosing spondylitis blood.

No antigens are known for them. MiXCR was run by TCRdb on the 5' RACE reads, yielding one entry per CDR3 protein. The sample lists roughly 440,000 distinct CDR3 sequences, roughly 15% occurring once. The material sequenced was blood, either unsorted or a sorted T cell fraction (not recorded which). The origin of the receptors is a male donor with ankylosing spondylitis.

The rearrangement joins TRBV7-9 to TRBJ2-5, with 7 nucleotides matching TRBD1. With 5 bases clipped from V and 2 bases from J, the junction kept 11 bases outside the gene matches. The CDR3 consists of 16 residues. Germline V gene sequence: CDR1 SEHNR, CDR2 FQNEAQ (reference sequence). The CDR3 DNA sequence: TGTGCCAGCAGCCGGTGGACAGGAGACCAGCAAGAGACCCAGTACTTC. Protein: CASSRWTGDQQETQYF.

This clonotype was counted between two and nine times. The chain links TRBV20-1 to TRBJ2-3, with TRBD1 identical over 10 bases. The trim removed 1 base at V and 0 bases at J, leaving 7 bases unmatched. There are 17 residues in the CDR3. The germline CDR1 and CDR2 sequences are DFQATT and SNEGSKA (reference sequence). CDR3 residues: CSARGEGTGASTDTQYF. CDR3 sequence (DNA): TGCAGTGCTAGAGGGGAAGGGACAGGGGCCAGCACAGATACGCAGTATTTT.

This clonotype was counted ten times or more. The J gene is TRBJ2-7, the V gene TRBV20-1; D unresolved. Trimming took off 3 bases at V and 9 bases at J, with 12 bases between the two ends. This CDR3 is built from 11 residues. Germline CDR1 reads DFQATT; CDR2 reads SNEGSKA (reference sequence). The CDR3 DNA reads TGCAGTGCTAGGCCGGCGTCCGGGCAGTACTTC. Its translation: CSARPASGQYF.

This clonotype showed up just a few times. V gene TRBV5-1 combines with J gene TRBJ2-3; D might be TRBD2 (5 bases). The V end lost 4 bases, the J end lost 4 bases, and 13 bases lay between the germline ends. This CDR3 has 14 amino acids. CDR1 and CDR2 (germline): SGHRS, YFSETQ. CDR3 sequence: CASSLLSGSDTQYF. The CDR3 nucleotides read TGCGCCAGCAGCCTCTTGAGCGGATCAGATACGCAGTATTTT.

This clonotype was seen a handful of times. The genes are TRBV3-1 and TRBJ1-1; D may be TRBD1 (5 bases). V dropped 4 bases and J dropped 5 bases, with 14 bases sitting between them. Germline V gene data show CDR1 as LGHDT and CDR2 as YNNKEL (reference sequence). CDR3 length: 14 residues. CDR3 coding DNA: TGTGCCAGCAGCCCCAGCAGGGTGAGGACTGAAGCTTTCTTT. Its translation: CASSPSRVRTEAFF.

V and J are TRBV20-1 and TRBJ2-7, with no clear D. CDR3 size: 11 residues. CDR1 and CDR2 (germline): DFQATT, SNEGSKA (reference sequence). The V end lost 4 bases, the J end lost 7 bases, and 11 bases lay between the germline ends. Here the CDR3 DNA reads TGCAGTGCTATCGGCCCCGGGGAGCAGTACTTC. Encoded protein: CSAIGPGEQYF.

This clonotype was detected only a few times. The chain has TRBV2 and TRBJ2-1; 10 nucleotides line up with TRBD2. V gave up 4 bases and J gave up 2 bases; unmatched junction bases: 2. CDR1 SNHLY and CDR2 FYNNEI come from the germline V gene. The CDR3 extends over 15 amino acids. The CDR3 coding sequence is TGTGCCAGCAGTGCAAGCGGGGGGGCCTACAATGAGCAGTTCTTC. This codes for CASSASGGAYNEQFF.

This clonotype occurred a few times. V usage is TRBV3-1 and J usage is TRBJ2-7; D uncertain. Germline CDR1 and CDR2: LGHDT and YNNKEL (reference sequence). V was clipped by 4 bases and J by 1 base, with 8 bases between them. The CDR3 has 13 amino acids. CDR3 coding DNA: TGTGCCAGCAGCCCCCAGGCGTCCTACGAGCAGTACTTC. Protein: CASSPQASYEQYF.

This clonotype appeared a few times. The CDR3 protein is CASTEGSRRETQYF. The CDR3 nucleotides are TGTGCCAGCACCGAGGGAAGCCGGAGGGAGACCCAGTACTTC. The chain recombines TRBV2 with TRBJ2-5; the D gene is possibly TRBD2 (5 bases). Germline V lookup: CDR1 SNHLY, CDR2 FYNNEI. V was clipped by 7 bases and J by 5 bases, with 17 bases between them. CDR3 length: 14 amino acids.

There are a few counts of this clonotype. The chain recombines TRBV20-1 with TRBJ2-1; perhaps TRBD1 as D (8 bases). Trimming pared 5 bases from V and 7 bases from J, leaving 12 bases between. The CDR3 length is 12 residues. In germline, CDR1 is DFQATT, CDR2 SNEGSKA (reference sequence). CDR3 DNA: TGCAGTGCTCTACAGGGGGGGAATGAGCAGTTCTTC. It encodes CSALQGGNEQFF.

The chain links TRBV9 to TRBJ2-1, with 7 bases matching TRBD1. The CDR3 has 13 amino acids. J gave up 7 bases and V 6 bases, and 7 bases lay outside the gene matches. Germline CDR1 SGDLS, CDR2 YYNGEE. The CDR3 bases are TGTGCCAGCAACACAGGGGCAGCGAATGAGCAGTTCTTC. Protein: CASNTGAANEQFF.

Only a few counts were recorded for this clonotype. The gene calls are TRBV4-1 and TRBJ2-1; D is uncertain. V was trimmed by 6 bases and J by 9 bases, leaving 15 bases between them. Germline V gene data show CDR1 as MGHRA and CDR2 as YSYEKL. The CDR3 totals 13 residues. The CDR3 is CASRLDGLGEQFF. Here the CDR3 DNA reads TGCGCCAGCAGGTTGGACGGGCTAGGTGAGCAGTTCTTC.

This clonotype came up a few times. The V call is TRBV28, the J call TRBJ2-1; no clear D. Germline loops: CDR1 MDHEN, CDR2 SYDVKM. The CDR3 has 11 amino acids. The ends were cut back, 2 bases at V and 9 bases at J, with 5 bases in the middle. The CDR3: CASSLNREQFF. The CDR3 region has the DNA TGTGCCAGCAGTTTAAATCGTGAGCAGTTCTTC.

This clonotype came up a few times. The rearrangement links TRBV20-1 to TRBJ2-2; 8 bases are shared with TRBD1. Per germline, CDR1 DFQATT and CDR2 SNEGSKA (reference sequence). The CDR3 has 13 residues. Trimming removed 4 bases from V and 5 bases from J; junction bases left unmatched: 3. The CDR3 nucleotides are TGCAGTGCTAAAAGGACAGGGACCGGGGAGCTGTTTTTT. This encodes CSAKRTGTGELFF.

There are many counts of this clonotype. The gene calls are TRBV5-1 and TRBJ2-1; D is perhaps TRBD2 (6 bases). From germline, CDR1 is SGHRS and CDR2 YFSETQ. CDR3 length: 16 residues. V was clipped by 0 bases and J by 7 bases, with 17 bases between them. CDR3 sequence: CASSLGSSGSANEQFF. The CDR3 DNA reads as TGCGCCAGCAGCTTGGGTTCGTCCGGGAGCGCAAATGAGCAGTTCTTC.

This clonotype occurred a few times. The chain uses TRBV28 and TRBJ2-7; D is unclear. The CDR3 covers 14 residues. Germline V gives CDR1 MDHEN, CDR2 SYDVKM. The ends were cut back, 5 bases at V and 3 bases at J, with 14 bases in the middle. CDR3 sequence: CASSPPPLYYEQYF. The CDR3 bases are TGTGCCAGCAGTCCCCCCCCCCTCTACTACGAGCAGTACTTC. The full variable domain, its missing parts supplied by reference TRBV28 and TRBJ2-7, is DVKVTQSSRYLVKRTGEKVFLECVQDMDHENMFWYRQDPGLGLRLIYFSYDVKMKEKGDIPEGYSVSREKKERFSLILESASTNQTSMYLCASSPPPLYYEQYFGPGTRLTVT.